The 16 T cell receptor beta chains given below trace back to one sample, sequenced in a study of cytomegalovirus exposure and HLA in healthy donors. PCR employed 60 Vbeta and 13 Jbeta primers. Generated by immunoSEQ multiplex PCR, the TCRdb table keeps only in-frame clones and is missing some. The table includes under 150,000 clones, roughly three quarters detected once. The sample comprised PBMCs. All receptors derive from a woman between 55 and 75 years old in good health and CMV-seronegative.

The rearrangement joins TRBV29-1 to TRBJ2-7; D is perhaps TRBD2 (6 bases). CDR1 and CDR2 from the germline V gene are SQVTM and ANQGSEA. The CDR3 covers 14 residues. V gave up 6 bases and J gave up 5 bases, with 20 bases separating them. CDR3 amino acids: CSVRGEAGDHEQYF. CDR3 DNA sequence: TGCAGCGTGCGCGGGGAAGCTGGGGACCACGAGCAGTACTTC.

The rearrangement uses TRBV5-5 and TRBJ2-7; D perhaps matches TRBD2 (6 bases). This CDR3 is 14 amino acids long. V was cut by 2 bases and J by 0 bases, with 9 bases left in between. From germline, CDR1 is SGHKS and CDR2 YYEKEE (reference sequence). The CDR3, as DNA: TGTGCCAGCAGCTTCCTGGGGGGCTCCTACGAGCAGTACTTC. Amino acids: CASSFLGGSYEQYF. The variable domain in full, with the rest retrieved from reference TRBV5-5 and TRBJ2-7, is DAGVTQSPTHLIKTRGQQVTLRCSPISGHKSVSWYQQVLGQGPQFIFQYYEKEERGRGNFPDRFSARQFPNYSSELNVNALLLGDSALYLCASSFLGGSYEQYFGPGTRLTVT.

The chain uses TRBV6-1 and TRBJ1-1; 8 bases line up with TRBD1. Germline CDR1 is MNHNS and CDR2 is SASEGT. The CDR3 is 15 residues long. After removal of 6 bases from V and 3 bases from J, the junction contained 9 bases not matched to a gene. This chain's CDR3 is CASRTGASGHTEAFF. In DNA, the CDR3 is TGTGCCAGCAGGACAGGGGCGTCGGGGCACACTGAAGCTTTCTTT.

V usage is TRBV28 and J usage is TRBJ2-5; 8 bases are a match to TRBD2. Germline assignment: CDR1 MDHEN and CDR2 SYDVKM. The V gene end was trimmed by 6 bases and the J gene end by 4 bases; junction bases not matched to a gene: 19. The CDR3 consists of 18 residues. CDR3 in DNA: TGTGCCAGCAGGGGGCACTACCAGCGGGGGTCCGGGGCAGAGACCCAGTACTTC. Amino acids: CASRGHYQRGSGAETQYF. Drawing the rest from reference TRBV28 and TRBJ2-5, the complete variable domain is DVKVTQSSRYLVKRTGEKVFLECVQDMDHENMFWYRQDPGLGLRLIYFSYDVKMKEKGDIPEGYSVSREKKERFSLILESASTNQTSMYLCASRGHYQRGSGAETQYFGPGTRLLVL.

This clone was seen only a few times. This chain connects TRBV21-1 to TRBJ1-2; the DNA was not used to check the table's D call, TRBD1. TRBV21-1 is a recognized pseudogene. The CDR3 has 17 amino acids. This CDR3 is CASSKGLGQGKLYGYTF. The CDR3 nucleotides are TGTGCCAGCAGCAAAGGTCTGGGACAGGGGAAGTTGTATGGCTACACCTTC.

J is TRBJ2-3 and V is TRBV18, with 7 nucleotides matching TRBD1. The CDR3 covers 14 residues. V shed 6 bases, J shed 1 base, and the junction held 4 bases outside the gene matches. CDR1 is KGHSH and CDR2 is LQKENI in the germline V gene. The CDR3 region has the DNA TGTGCCAGCTCCTTTGGGACAGGCACAGATACGCAGTATTTT. Amino acid sequence: CASSFGTGTDTQYF.

The V and J genes are TRBV5-1 and TRBJ2-3; possibly TRBD1 for D (5 bases). Germline CDR1 SGHRS, CDR2 YFSETQ. This CDR3 contains 12 residues. Trimming removed 4 bases from V and 6 bases from J, with 9 bases in between. Here the CDR3 DNA reads TGCGCCAGCAGCCCAAGGGGTGATACGCAGTATTTT. Its translation is CASSPRGDTQYF.

The V and J genes are TRBV5-4 and TRBJ2-7; 7 nucleotides match TRBD2. This CDR3 has 15 amino acids. The V segment lost 0 bases and the J segment 1 base; nucleotides outside the gene matches: 4. Germline CDR1 and CDR2: SGHNT and YYREEE (reference sequence). The chain's CDR3 is CASSLGLAESYEQYF. The CDR3 nucleotides are TGTGCCAGCAGCTTGGGTCTAGCGGAGTCCTACGAGCAGTACTTC. The full variable domain, its missing parts supplied by reference TRBV5-4 and TRBJ2-7, is ETGVTQSPTHLIKTRGQQVTLRCSSQSGHNTVSWYQQALGQGPQFIFQYYREEENGRGNFPPRFSGLQFPNYSSELNVNALELDDSALYLCASSLGLAESYEQYFGPGTRLTVT.

CDR3 nucleotide sequence: TGTGCCAGCTCACCAATGAGCGGGGAGACCCAGTACTTC. Its protein is CASSPMSGETQYF. This rearrangement joins TRBV18 to TRBJ2-5, with a possible D match to TRBD2 (6 bases). V lost 2 bases, J lost 5 bases, and 9 bases lay in between. Germline loops: CDR1 KGHSH, CDR2 LQKENI. The CDR3 is 13 amino acids.

This clone was counted once. The gene calls are TRBV5-6 and TRBJ2-2, with D possibly being TRBD1 (7 bases). Germline V gene sequence: CDR1 SGHDT, CDR2 YYEEEE. The CDR3 consists of 17 residues. Trimming cost V 0 bases and J 4 bases, with 16 bases left between them. For the CDR3, the DNA is TGTGCCAGCAGCTTGGGACAGGGAGGAATTCCCACCGGGGAGCTGTTTTTT. Residues: CASSLGQGGIPTGELFF.

The chain carries TRBV7-9 and TRBJ1-5, with 8 bases matching TRBD1. CDR1 and CDR2 from the germline V gene are SEHNR and FQNEAQ (reference sequence). The CDR3 is made up of 15 amino acids. V shed 5 bases and J 0 bases; nucleotides not matched to a gene: 3. CDR3 bases: TGTGCCAGCAGCGCAGGGGGCTTTAGCAATCAGCCCCAGCATTTT. It codes for CASSAGGFSNQPQHF. The variable domain in full, completed from reference TRBV7-9 and TRBJ1-5, reads DTGVSQNPRHKITKRGQNVTFRCDPISEHNRLYWYRQTLGQGPEFLTYFQNEAQLEKSRLLSDRFSAERPKGSFSTLEIQRTEQGDSAMYLCASSAGGFSNQPQHFGDGTRLSIL.

DNA for the CDR3: TGTGCCAGCAGCCCGGGACAGGCCTCTGTGAAACTGTTTTTT. Residues: CASSPGQASVKLFF. V is TRBV5-4 and J is TRBJ1-4; 8 bases are shared with TRBD1. CDR3 length: 14 residues. V lost 4 bases and J lost 11; bases outside the gene matches: 10. CDR1 SGHNT and CDR2 YYREEE come from the germline V gene (reference sequence).

J is TRBJ1-4 and V is TRBV5-1; 7 bases align to TRBD1. The CDR3 is 13 residues long. After removal of 9 bases from V and 4 bases from J, the junction contained 6 bases not matched to a gene. Germline CDR1 is SGHRS and CDR2 is YFSETQ. Here the CDR3 reads CATRTGVNEKLFF. CDR3 DNA: TGCGCCACCCGGACAGGCGTTAATGAAAAACTGTTTTTT.

This clone showed up just a few times. The chain carries TRBV19 and TRBJ2-5; 7 bases are a match to TRBD1. CDR3 size: 15 residues. CDR1 is LNHDA, CDR2 SQIVND, per germline (reference sequence). J gave up 4 bases and V 5 bases, and 10 bases lay outside the gene matches. The CDR3 loop is CASSSLQGTRETQYF. CDR3 in DNA: TGTGCCAGTAGTTCGTTACAGGGGACCCGAGAGACCCAGTACTTC. The full variable domain, completed using reference TRBV19 and TRBJ2-5, is DGGITQSPKYLFRKEGQNVTLSCEQNLNHDAMYWYRQDPGQGLRLIYYSQIVNDFQKGDIAEGYSVSREKKESFPLTVTSAQKNPTAFYLCASSSLQGTRETQYFGPGTRLLVL.

V and J are TRBV7-2 and TRBJ1-5; D remains unclear. The V and J ends lost 1 base and 1 base respectively, with 11 bases between them. In germline, CDR1 is SGHTA, CDR2 FQGNSA. CDR3 size: 16 residues. The CDR3 DNA reads TGTGCCAGCAGCTTAGGCGGCAGTAGGAGCAATCAGCCCCAGCATTTT. Its protein is CASSLGGSRSNQPQHF.

The chain uses TRBV7-9 and TRBJ1-1; D gene ambiguous. The germline V gene has CDR1 SEHNR and CDR2 FQNEAQ (reference sequence). CDR3 length: 14 amino acids. Trimming pared 1 base from V and 0 bases from J, leaving 6 bases between. CDR3 nucleotide sequence: TGTGCCAGCAGCTTAGACACCGTGAACACTGAAGCTTTCTTT. Amino acid sequence: CASSLDTVNTEAFF.